This T cell receptor (beta chain) emerged from a study of cytotoxic CD8 clonotypes in ibrutinib-treated CLL. Study details: The patients, roughly twelve relapsed/refractory and approximately 16 treatment-naive, included around 18 who were IGHV unmutated.

PBMCs that had been cryopreserved were the source of 1.5 to 2 micrograms of genomic DNA for TCR beta libraries. As regards this clone: Its antigen is still unknown.

General study results and limits: Baseline clonality, above age-matched healthy donor levels, tracked circulating CD8+ T-cell counts.

Method: immunoSEQ multiplex PCR; TCRdb's copy keeps in-frame clones and lacks some. This sample has about 330,000 clones, with 67% found just once. The CDR3 is 16 amino acids. Trimming removed 4 bases from V and 4 bases from J, with 17 bases in between. Germline V gives CDR1 LNHDA, CDR2 SQIVND (reference sequence). V and J are TRBV19 and TRBJ1-5, with TRBD1 as a possible D gene (6 bases). The sample here was PBMCs, taken after 36 months of ibrutinib treatment. The TCR comes from a human donor with chronic lymphocytic leukemia. Written as DNA, the CDR3 is TGTGCCAGTAGTACCAGGACAGTCATAGGAAATCAGCCCCAGCATTTT. Translated, it gives CASSTRTVIGNQPQHF.